A selection of T cell receptor beta chains follows, all from one sample in a study of CD8+ T cells in alopecia areata. Clones were sequenced by immunoSEQ multiplex PCR, and TCRdb holds only the in-frame ones, with some missing. The sample records about 180,000 clones, around 51% being singletons. Sequences were derived from CD8+ T cells sorted from blood, sampled between weeks 51 and 54, from a patient treated with tofacitinib. Source of these receptors: a human donor with alopecia areata. Each CDR3 is given with its conserved first and last residue. A D gene is named only where the DNA matches it firmly. Not every row has a clone size; where given, it reads once, few, many or a size class.

.,TRBJ1-2,TRBV15,.,TGTGCCACCAGCAGATCCGAAGTGGGGGGCGATGGCTACACCTTC,CATSRSEVGGDGYTF
.,TRBJ2-5,TRBV29-1,.,TGCAGCGTTAAAATGGGGGGCAAGACCCAGTACTTC,CSVKMGGKTQYF
.,TRBJ2-3,TRBV9,TRBD2,TGTGCCAGCAGCGACCTAGCGGGGGTCGAAACCAGCACAGATACGCAGTATTTT,CASSDLAGVETSTDTQYF
.,TRBJ2-2,TRBV5-6,TRBD1,TGTGCCAGCAGCGCCGGGACAGGGAGCACCGGGGAGCTGTTTTTT,CASSAGTGSTGELFF
few,TRBJ2-1,TRBV9,.,TGTGCCAGCAGCCCTCGGGACTACAATGAGCAGTTCTTC,CASSPRDYNEQFF
few,TRBJ1-1,TRBV18,TRBD1,TGTGCCAGCTCACCACCGGCTGGGACAGGGGGATTGAGCACTGAAGCTTTCTTT,CASSPPAGTGGLSTEAFF
.,TRBJ1-2,TRBV7-2,.,TGTGCCAGCAGCTTAGCGTACGGGGGCGCCGACTATGGCTACACCTTC,CASSLAYGGADYGYTF
.,TRBJ2-7,TRBV25-1,.,TGTGCCAGCAGTGAATACTCATCATCCTACGAGCAGTACTTC,CASSEYSSSYEQYF
.,TRBJ1-4,TRBV7-9,.,TGTGCCAGCAGCATCGGGACTGCTAGGGAAAAACTGTTTTTT,CASSIGTAREKLFF
many,TRBJ2-3,TRBV9,TRBD2,TGTGCCAGCAGCGTAGAGTCTGCGGGGGGCTACACAGATACGCAGTATTTT,CASSVESAGGYTDTQYF
.,TRBJ2-2,TRBV25-1,.,TGTGCCAGCAGTGGGGAGAACGGCGCGAACACCGGGGAGCTGTTTTTT,CASSGENGANTGELFF
.,TRBJ2-1,TRBV4-1,.,TGCGCCAGCAGAGGGAGGGGGGACTACAATGAGCAGTTCTTC,CASRGRGDYNEQFF
.,TRBJ1-4,TRBV27,.,TGTGCCAGCAGTCCTCGCGAGCCCAATGAAAAACTGTTTTTT,CASSPREPNEKLFF
.,TRBJ2-2,TRBV6-4,TRBD2,TGTGCCAGCAGTGACTCTAGCGGGGCCGGGGAGCTGTTTTTT,CASSDSSGAGELFF